The 32 T cell receptor beta chains listed next were all sequenced from one sample in a study of response to subunit inactivated influenza vaccine. TCRdb redid the calling of the RT-PCR reads with MiXCR, one entry per CDR3 protein. The data show 300,000 to 350,000 distinct CDR3 sequences, roughly 22% seen once. The sample here was PBMCs from blood, taken less than 22 months after vaccination. The receptors shown here come from a man aged 50-75 years who received an inactivated influenza vaccine.

The chain carries TRBV29-1 and TRBJ1-5; 9 nucleotides align to TRBD1. Germline CDR1 reads SQVTM; CDR2 reads ANQGSEA. V trimming: 6 bases; J trimming: 3 bases; junction bases outside the gene matches: 6. The CDR3 is made up of 14 amino acids. Here the CDR3 DNA reads TGCAGCGTCTCGACAGGGGGGGCCAATCAGCCCCAGCATTTT. Translated: CSVSTGGANQPQHF.

This clonotype was detected a few times. The J gene is TRBJ1-6, the V gene TRBV5-1, with 8 nucleotides matching TRBD1. CDR1 is SGHRS and CDR2 is YFSETQ in the germline V gene. CDR3 length equals 16 residues. The ends lost 4 bases at V and 6 bases at J; junction bases unmatched: 9. The CDR3 DNA reads TGCGCCAGCAGCCTAAAGACAGGGGTAGGTAATTCACCCCTCCACTTT. It specifies CASSLKTGVGNSPLHF.

This rearrangement joins TRBV7-2 to TRBJ1-1; D is undetermined. Trimming removed 2 bases from V and 3 bases from J, with 7 bases in between. The V gene's germline CDR1 is SGHTA and CDR2 FQGNSA. The CDR3 runs to 13 residues. CDR3 in DNA: TGTGCCAGCAGCTTAACGGCCTACACTGAAGCTTTCTTT. Its translation: CASSLTAYTEAFF.

J is TRBJ2-3 and V is TRBV4-1, with unresolved D. V lost 4 bases and J lost 5, with 19 bases in between. This CDR3 contains 16 residues. Germline V gene lookup returns CDR1 MGHRA and CDR2 YSYEKL. The CDR3 DNA is TGCGCCAGCAGCCTTATCTACGGCCCCTTGAGAGATACGCAGTATTTT. Residues: CASSLIYGPLRDTQYF.

The J gene is TRBJ2-4, the V gene TRBV28, with 7 bases lining up with TRBD1. CDR3 length equals 15 residues. V lost 5 bases, J lost 1 base, and 5 bases stayed unmatched. Per germline, CDR1 MDHEN and CDR2 SYDVKM. Here the CDR3 reads CASSTTGLAKNIQYF. The CDR3, as DNA: TGTGCCAGCAGTACGACAGGGTTGGCCAAAAACATTCAGTACTTC. Filled out from reference TRBV28 and TRBJ2-4, the complete variable domain reads DVKVTQSSRYLVKRTGEKVFLECVQDMDHENMFWYRQDPGLGLRLIYFSYDVKMKEKGDIPEGYSVSREKKERFSLILESASTNQTSMYLCASSTTGLAKNIQYFGAGTRLSVL.

The table lists this clonotype with a few counts. The chain is built from TRBV5-6 and TRBJ2-4, with 7 bases lining up with TRBD1. The V and J ends lost 4 bases and 6 bases, in that order; junction bases with no gene match: 7. This CDR3 contains 14 residues. Looked up from germline, CDR1 is SGHDT and CDR2 is YYEEEE. The CDR3 nucleotides are TGTGCCAGCAGCAACAGAGGGACAGCAAACATTCAGTACTTC. This codes for CASSNRGTANIQYF.

The CDR3 is CASSEGGGRSGNTIYF. The CDR3 bases are TGTGCCAGCAGTGAAGGCGGCGGACGCTCTGGAAACACCATATATTTT. The chain combines TRBV2 with TRBJ1-3; D unresolved. Looked up from germline, CDR1 is SNHLY and CDR2 is FYNNEI. The CDR3 extends over 16 amino acids. With 1 base removed from V and 0 bases from J, the gap between germline ends came to 10 bases. The full variable domain, with the rest looked up from reference TRBV2 and TRBJ1-3, is EPEVTQTPSHQVTQMGQEVILRCVPISNHLYFYWYRQILGQKVEFLVSFYNNEISEKSEIFDDQFSVERPDGSNFTLKIRSTKLEDSAMYFCASSEGGGRSGNTIYFGEGSWLTVV.

The rearrangement uses TRBV3-1 and TRBJ1-1, with unresolved D. Germline values: CDR1 LGHDT, CDR2 YNNKEL (reference sequence). V shed 3 bases and J shed 2 bases, with 7 bases lying between them. This CDR3 comprises 13 residues. The DNA for the CDR3 is TGTGCCAGCAGCCATAACAGTAACACTGAAGCTTTCTTT. It is translated as CASSHNSNTEAFF.

This clonotype was observed a few times. Written as DNA, the CDR3 is TGTGCCCCCCGCAGGGGTCCTAGGACAGGGGTAAATCAGCCCCAGCATTTT. It codes for CAPRRGPRTGVNQPQHF. The V call is TRBV7-3, the J call TRBJ1-5; TRBD1 aligns across 9 bases. With V trimmed by 11 bases and J by 4 bases, 18 bases remained unmatched. Germline V gene lookup returns CDR1 SGHTA and CDR2 FQGTGA. The CDR3 has 17 amino acids.

The gene calls are TRBV7-9 and TRBJ1-2; D might be TRBD1 (5 bases). The CDR3 runs to 14 residues. V was shortened by 0 bases and J by 8 bases, with 13 bases between the two germline ends. The germline CDR1 and CDR2 sequences are SEHNR and FQNEAQ (reference sequence). As DNA, the CDR3 is TGTGCCAGCAGCTTAGCGCAAGGGGCGAGAGGCTACACCTTC. The encoded protein is CASSLAQGARGYTF. The entire variable domain, with the rest obtained from reference TRBV7-9 and TRBJ1-2, is as follows: DTGVSQNPRHKITKRGQNVTFRCDPISEHNRLYWYRQTLGQGPEFLTYFQNEAQLEKSRLLSDRFSAERPKGSFSTLEIQRTEQGDSAMYLCASSLAQGARGYTFGSGTRLTVV.

CDR3 bases: TGCGCCAGCAGCCAGCAACAGGGGTTTTCGCACTATGGCTACACCTTC. Amino acids: CASSQQQGFSHYGYTF. The gene calls are TRBV4-1 and TRBJ1-2; the match to TRBD1 covers 7 bases. The CDR3 extends over 16 amino acids. V shed 3 bases, J shed 3 bases, and the junction held 10 bases outside the gene matches. Germline assignment: CDR1 MGHRA and CDR2 YSYEKL.

About this clonotype itself: A much larger clone lies a single base off, so this may be a read error. The rearrangement uses TRBV6-5 and TRBJ1-5; D is uncertain. This CDR3 spans 15 amino acids. Germline V lookup: CDR1 MNHEY, CDR2 SVGAGI. The germline V and J ends were trimmed by 4 bases and 5 bases, with 15 bases remaining between them. In nucleotides, the CDR3 is TGTGCCAGCAGTTCCACCGGACGGTTAGATCAGCCCCAGCATTTT. Its protein product is CASSSTGRLDQPQHF.

This clonotype was detected once. V usage is TRBV5-6 and J usage is TRBJ2-1; no clear D gene. Germline CDR1 SGHDT, CDR2 YYEEEE. CDR3 length: 12 residues. Trimming took 3 bases from V and 11 from J, leaving 12 bases between them. CDR3 in amino acids: CASSSSVGQQFF. As DNA, the CDR3 is TGTGCCAGCAGCTCTTCTGTCGGGCAGCAGTTCTTC.

The table lists this clonotype with a few counts. V usage is TRBV5-1 and J usage is TRBJ1-4; the match to TRBD1 covers 8 bases. The CDR3 covers 16 residues. V shed 4 bases and J 0 bases; nucleotides not matched to a gene: 5. CDR1 and CDR2 from the germline V gene are SGHRS and YFSETQ. The CDR3 nucleotides read TGCGCCAGCAGCCCCTTGACAGGGGCAACTAATGAAAAACTGTTTTTT. Residues: CASSPLTGATNEKLFF.

The chain employs TRBV28 and TRBJ2-7; a possible D gene is TRBD2 (7 bases). This CDR3 has 14 amino acids. The V gene lost 7 bases and the J gene lost 7 bases, with 20 bases spanning the gap. Germline-derived CDR1 and CDR2 are MDHEN and SYDVKM. The CDR3 sequence: CASNYGGLGGEQYF. The CDR3 region has the DNA TGTGCCAGCAATTATGGCGGACTAGGGGGTGAGCAGTACTTC.

The gene calls are TRBV11-2 and TRBJ2-1; 9 bases agree with TRBD2. Trimming cost V 1 base and J 3 bases; bases outside gene matches: 4. The germline gives CDR1 SGHAT, CDR2 FQNNGV. The CDR3 consists of 16 residues. The CDR3 nucleotides are TGTGCCAGCAGCTTAGTTAGCGGGGGCCTCTACAATGAGCAGTTCTTC. As protein: CASSLVSGGLYNEQFF.

This rearrangement joins TRBV7-2 to TRBJ1-5, with TRBD1 matching over 8 bases. Germline V gene lookup returns CDR1 SGHTA and CDR2 FQGNSA. Trimming took 5 bases from V and 2 from J; bases not matched to a gene: 5. The CDR3 runs 15 residues. CDR3 sequence (DNA): TGTGCCAGCAGCGGAAAGACAGGGGGCAATCAGCCCCAGCATTTT. This encodes CASSGKTGGNQPQHF.

The chain is built from TRBV7-2 and TRBJ2-5; D unclear. Germline CDR1 and CDR2: SGHTA and FQGNSA. The V end lost 1 base, the J end lost 7 bases, and 13 bases lay between the germline ends. The CDR3 is made up of 14 amino acids. The CDR3 nucleotides are TGTGCCAGCAGCTTAGGCGTCTACCCACGGACCCAGTACTTC. It translates to CASSLGVYPRTQYF. Filled out from reference TRBV7-2 and TRBJ2-5, the complete variable domain reads GAGVSQSPSNKVTEKGKDVELRCDPISGHTALYWYRQSLGQGLEFLIYFQGNSAPDKSGLPSDRFSAERTGGSVSTLTIQRTQQEDSAVYLCASSLGVYPRTQYFGPGTRLLVL.

This clonotype was detected only a few times. The rearrangement links TRBV6-1 to TRBJ1-2, with TRBD1 as a possible D gene (6 bases). The CDR3 loop spans 16 amino acids. The V end was cut by 6 bases, the J end by 7 bases, with 24 bases between. The V gene's germline CDR1 is MNHNS and CDR2 SASEGT. Here the CDR3 reads CASSPYKPGAFGGYTF. The CDR3 nucleotides read TGTGCCAGCAGCCCCTATAAGCCGGGGGCGTTCGGTGGCTACACCTTC.

V and J are TRBV28 and TRBJ1-4, with 9 positions matching TRBD1. The CDR3 runs 15 residues. Germline V gene sequence: CDR1 MDHEN, CDR2 SYDVKM. V lost 5 bases and J lost 4; bases outside the gene matches: 5. CDR3 loop: CASSLTGGFNEKLFF. CDR3 DNA sequence: TGTGCCAGCAGTCTTACAGGGGGCTTTAATGAAAAACTGTTTTTT.

V usage is TRBV24-1 and J usage is TRBJ2-1; 9 bases line up with TRBD1. The length of the CDR3 is 14 residues. Germline values: CDR1 KGHDR, CDR2 SFDVKD. The J segment lost 5 bases and the V segment lost 7 bases, leaving 5 bases of the junction unmatched. CDR3 in DNA: TGTGCCACCAGGGCGGGACAGGGCCACAATGAGCAGTTCTTC. It specifies CATRAGQGHNEQFF.

The rearrangement joins TRBV10-3 to TRBJ2-1; 10 bases fit TRBD2. Germline lookup yields CDR1 ENHRY and CDR2 SYGVKD. With V trimmed by 8 bases and J by 5 bases, 3 bases remained unmatched. The CDR3 is 13 residues long. CDR3 region: CAIASGGNNEQFF. CDR3 nucleotide sequence: TGTGCCATCGCTAGCGGGGGCAACAATGAGCAGTTCTTC.

The chain recombines TRBV21-1 with TRBJ2-5; the table's D call of TRBD2 was not tested on the DNA. TRBV21-1 is listed as a pseudogene. The CDR3 runs to 17 residues. CDR3 protein: CASSTERLAVIQETQYF. Here the CDR3 DNA reads TGTGCCAGCAGCACCGAGAGACTAGCGGTGATCCAAGAGACCCAGTACTTC.

A few counts support this clonotype. One end of the junction is discordant with germline, which a read error may explain. The chain joins TRBV7-2 to TRBJ1-5; D is ambiguous. The CDR3 length is 13 residues. Germline V gene data show CDR1 as SGHTA and CDR2 as FQGNSA. CDR3 DNA: TGTGCCAGCAGCCTAGCGGGTTTTCAGCCCCAGCATTTT. Translated: CASSLAGFQPQHF.

This clonotype appeared many times. The rearrangement links TRBV6-5 to TRBJ1-2; a weak D match, TRBD1 (5 bases). This CDR3 region has 17 residues. Trimming removed 2 bases from V and 5 bases from J, with 21 bases in between. Germline V gene sequence: CDR1 MNHEY, CDR2 SVGAGI. CDR3 region: CASSYRIKTVDGYGYTF. The CDR3 DNA reads as TGTGCCAGCAGTTACCGAATTAAGACAGTCGACGGATATGGCTACACCTTC.

The chain joins TRBV10-3 to TRBJ2-5; unclear D gene. In germline, CDR1 is ENHRY, CDR2 SYGVKD. CDR3 length equals 13 residues. V lost 2 bases, J lost 5 bases, and 9 bases lay in between. The CDR3 protein is CAISEVGRETQYF. The DNA of the CDR3 is TGTGCCATCAGTGAGGTTGGGCGGGAGACCCAGTACTTC.

This clonotype was counted a few times. This chain links TRBV5-5 with TRBJ2-2; D call uncertain. CDR1 is SGHKS and CDR2 is YYEKEE in the germline V gene (reference sequence). The V gene lost 0 bases and the J gene lost 4 bases, with 7 bases spanning the gap. The CDR3 runs to 14 residues. This CDR3 reads CASSLESTTGELFF. Written as DNA, the CDR3 is TGTGCCAGCAGCTTGGAATCCACCACCGGGGAGCTGTTTTTT.

This clonotype was found many times. The genes are TRBV29-1 and TRBJ2-7; no clear D gene. The CDR3 loop spans 13 amino acids. CDR1 and CDR2 from the germline V gene are SQVTM and ANQGSEA. V shed 6 bases and J shed 1 base, with 13 bases lying between them. CDR3 in amino acids: CSVSLPSSYEQYF. Here the CDR3 DNA reads TGCAGCGTCTCCCTCCCCAGTTCCTACGAGCAGTACTTC.

Ten or more counts support this clonotype. V usage is TRBV6-2 or TRBV6-3 and J usage is TRBJ1-5; no reliable D call. Trimming cost V 6 bases and J 2 bases, with 11 bases left between them. There are 14 residues in the CDR3. Germline V gene lookup returns CDR1 MNHEY and CDR2 SVGEGT. CDR3: CASRRESGNQPQHF. DNA for the CDR3: TGTGCCAGCAGGCGGGAGTCGGGCAATCAGCCCCAGCATTTT.

The chain couples TRBV12-3 or TRBV12-4 to TRBJ2-2; D remains unclear. The CDR3 length is 13 residues. Trimming left V 10 bases short and J 4 bases short, with 13 bases between. CDR3 amino acids: CATSPSVTGELFF. DNA for the CDR3: TGTGCCACCTCTCCTAGTGTCACCGGGGAGCTGTTTTTT.

The chain couples TRBV4-3 to TRBJ1-1; no clear D gene. CDR3 length equals 15 residues. Germline CDR1 is LGHNA and CDR2 is YSLEER. V gave up 1 base and J gave up 0 bases, with 9 bases separating them. CDR3 DNA sequence: TGCGCCAGCAGCCAAGGGCGGAGCCTGAACACTGAAGCTTTCTTT. Its translation: CASSQGRSLNTEAFF.

This clonotype was recorded only once. The rearrangement links TRBV3-1 to TRBJ2-7; 7 nucleotides match TRBD1. Trimming at V came to 2 bases and at J to 5 bases, leaving 6 bases not matched to a gene. Looked up from germline, CDR1 is LGHDT and CDR2 is YNNKEL (reference sequence). The CDR3 has 14 amino acids. CDR3 nucleotide sequence: TGTGCCAGCAGCCAAAATAACAGGGGCCACGAGCAGTACTTC. This translates into CASSQNNRGHEQYF.